The rows below give T cell receptor beta chains drawn from one sample of a study of blood T cell repertoires in COVID-19. Using immunoSEQ multiplex PCR, the repertoire was profiled, and TCRdb retains in-frame clones only, with some absent. The top ten clones hold approximately 8.1% of a sample with some 210,000 clones, almost 85% of them seen once. What was sequenced was peripheral blood. These receptors all stem from a woman aged 45-65 years with active or convalescent COVID-19. Each CDR3 is given with its conserved first and last residue. The D gene is left open where the match is weak. Rows may omit the clone size; those that give it use once, few, many or a size class.

>TRBV3-1/TRBV3-2|TRBJ2-6|.|TRBD1
CASSPIVVDRAGANVLTF
TGTGCCAGCAGCCCTATAGTCGTGGACAGGGCGGGGGCCAACGTCCTGACTTTC
>TRBV5-1|TRBJ1-1|.|.
CASSVGVSNTEAFF
TGCGCCAGCAGTGTCGGGGTTTCGAACACTGAAGCTTTCTTT
>TRBV5-4|TRBJ1-5|few|TRBD1
CASSTGQGEPQHF
TGTGCCAGCAGTACCGGACAGGGCGAGCCCCAGCATTTT
>TRBV28|TRBJ2-1|.|TRBD2
CASSFTSGGAYNEQFF
TGTGCCAGCAGTTTCACTAGCGGGGGGGCCTACAATGAGCAGTTCTTC
>TRBV6-4|TRBJ2-1|.|.
CASSDLRGGTDEQFF
TGTGCCAGCAGTGACCTCCGCGGGGGGACAGATGAGCAGTTCTTC
>TRBV24-1|TRBJ2-5|.|TRBD2
CATSGPGLDQETQYF
TGTGCCACCAGTGGTCCGGGACTAGACCAAGAGACCCAGTACTTC
>TRBV5-1|TRBJ2-5|many|.
CASSLGASPFETQYF
TGCGCCAGCAGCTTGGGGGCCTCCCCGTTCGAGACCCAGTACTTC
>TRBV5-6|TRBJ2-1|.|.
CASNAGTLNEQFF
TGTGCCAGCAACGCCGGGACTTTAAATGAGCAGTTCTTC
>TRBV29-1|TRBJ1-1|.|.
CSAPLSTGTEAFF
TGCAGCGCCCCCTTGTCTACAGGTACTGAAGCTTTCTTT
>TRBV19|TRBJ1-5|.|.
CASSISPSAGIRSNQPQHF
TGTGCCAGTAGTATCTCCCCCTCGGCAGGAATACGTAGCAATCAGCCCCAGCATTTT
>TRBV7-2|TRBJ2-1|once|.
CASSPQAGRDNEQFF
TGTGCCAGCAGCCCCCAGGCCGGCAGGGATAATGAGCAGTTCTTC
>TRBV6-4|TRBJ2-1|.|TRBD2
CASRGASGISEQFF
TGTGCCAGCAGGGGGGCTAGCGGGATCTCTGAGCAGTTCTTC
>TRBV30|TRBJ1-5|.|TRBD1
CAWSVQTGNQPQHF
TGTGCCTGGAGTGTTCAGACAGGGAATCAGCCCCAGCATTTT
>TRBV12-3/TRBV12-4|TRBJ2-2|.|.
CASSPRGLGELFF
TGTGCCAGCAGTCCCCGGGGACTCGGGGAGCTGTTTTTT
>TRBV6-5|TRBJ2-1|many|TRBD1
CASKTGVNEQFF
TGTGCCAGCAAAACAGGGGTGAATGAGCAGTTCTTC
>TRBV2|TRBJ1-5|few|.
CASRTGLGSNQPQHF
TGTGCCAGCAGGACAGGCCTTGGGAGCAATCAGCCCCAGCATTTT
>TRBV2|TRBJ1-3|.|.
CASSGTNSGNTIYF
TGTGCCAGCAGTGGGACAAACTCTGGAAACACCATATATTTT
>TRBV18|TRBJ1-4|.|TRBD1
CASSEGAGNEKLFF
TGTGCCAGCTCGGAGGGGGCAGGGAATGAAAAACTGTTTTTT
>TRBV5-1|TRBJ2-7|.|TRBD1
CASSLGTGPYEQYF
TGCGCCAGCAGCTTGGGGACAGGGCCCTACGAGCAGTACTTC
>TRBV7-6|TRBJ2-2|.|.
CASSLAGTKNTGELFF
TGTGCCAGCAGCTTAGCCGGGACAAAGAACACCGGGGAGCTGTTTTTT
>TRBV4-1|TRBJ1-2|.|TRBD1
CASSHPDRVIYGYTF
TGCGCCAGCAGCCACCCGGACAGGGTAATTTACGGCTACACCTTC
>TRBV5-1|TRBJ1-1|.|.
CASSLEPRGGRNTEAFF
TGCGCCAGCAGCTTGGAGCCGCGGGGAGGAAGGAACACTGAAGCTTTCTTT
>TRBV27|TRBJ2-3|.|.
CASSFSAAGTDTQYF
TGTGCCAGCAGTTTCAGCGCAGCAGGCACAGATACGCAGTATTTT
>TRBV28|TRBJ1-6|.|.
CASSLSTGTNNSPLHF
TGTGCCAGCAGTTTATCTACAGGGACTAATAATTCACCCCTCCACTTT
>TRBV5-4|TRBJ2-1|.|TRBD2
CASSLGLAGGNEQFF
TGTGCCAGCAGCTTGGGACTAGCGGGAGGCAATGAGCAGTTCTTC
>TRBV5-1|TRBJ2-3|.|.
CASSPGWNTDTQYF
TGCGCCAGCAGCCCAGGGTGGAACACAGATACGCAGTATTTT
>TRBV19|TRBJ1-1|few|.
CASSRGLMNTEAFF
TGTGCCAGTAGTAGGGGCCTAATGAACACTGAAGCTTTCTTT
>TRBV9|TRBJ1-5|.|.
CASSVEPYAQPQHF
TGTGCCAGCAGCGTAGAACCCTATGCTCAGCCCCAGCATTTT
>TRBV10-3|TRBJ1-2|.|.
CAISESQATYDGYTF
TGTGCCATCAGTGAGAGTCAGGCGACCTATGATGGCTACACCTTC
>TRBV25-1|TRBJ1-1|once|.
CASSEGWGGRTEAFF
TGTGCCAGCAGTGAAGGTTGGGGGGGTCGGACTGAAGCTTTCTTT
>TRBV10-2|TRBJ2-1|.|.
CASQIAVYNEQFF
TGCGCCAGCCAAATAGCGGTCTACAATGAGCAGTTCTTC
>TRBV7-3|TRBJ2-1|.|.
CASSPSRQAGYNEQFF
TGTGCCAGCAGCCCCTCCAGACAGGCGGGTTACAATGAGCAGTTCTTC
>TRBV5-4|TRBJ1-4|.|.
CASSLGRGNEKLFF
TGTGCCAGCAGCTTGGGACGGGGTAATGAAAAACTGTTTTTT
>TRBV4-2|TRBJ1-6|.|.
CASSQDGASPLHF
TGTGCCAGCAGCCAAGATGGGGCTTCACCCCTCCACTTT
>TRBV7-9|TRBJ2-4|.|TRBD1
CASSLGTGTFNIQYF
TGTGCCAGCAGCTTAGGGACAGGGACTTTTAACATTCAGTACTTC
>TRBV28|TRBJ1-1|.|TRBD1
CASRRTGTGGGESEAFF
TGTGCCAGCAGAAGAACCGGGACAGGGGGTGGGGAGTCTGAAGCTTTCTTT
>TRBV5-4|TRBJ1-4|.|.
CASGDRQNEKLFF
TGTGCCAGCGGCGACAGACAGAATGAAAAACTGTTTTTT
>TRBV4-2|TRBJ2-3|few|.
CASSQGGSWGVTDTQYF
TGTGCCAGCAGCCAAGGAGGCTCCTGGGGGGTCACAGATACGCAGTATTTT
>TRBV18|TRBJ1-2|.|TRBD1
CASSPRDRGFRGYTF
TGTGCCAGCTCACCCCGGGACAGGGGTTTCCGTGGCTACACCTTC
>TRBV24-1|TRBJ2-3|.|.
CATSDYRMGGTDTQYF
TGTGCCACCAGTGATTACCGGATGGGCGGCACAGATACGCAGTATTTT
>TRBV5-1|TRBJ2-5|.|TRBD1
CASSFRGGQVRETQYF
TGCGCCAGCAGTTTCCGTGGGGGACAGGTGCGAGAGACCCAGTACTTC
>TRBV10-3|TRBJ2-1|few|TRBD1
CAISAAEGQGQNEQFF
TGTGCCATCAGTGCAGCGGAGGGACAGGGTCAAAATGAGCAGTTCTTC
>TRBV9|TRBJ2-1|.|TRBD2
CASSVAGRTSGIGGPNEQFF
TGTGCCAGCAGCGTAGCAGGGCGGACTAGCGGGATAGGGGGCCCCAATGAGCAGTTCTTC
>TRBV5-6|TRBJ2-7|.|.
CASSLGDFSYEQYF
TGTGCCAGCAGCTTGGGGGACTTCTCCTACGAGCAGTACTTC
>TRBV19|TRBJ2-2|.|.
CASSPTGPGELFF
TGTGCCAGTAGCCCCACGGGTCCCGGGGAGCTGTTTTTT
>TRBV5-6|TRBJ1-3|many|.
CASSEQGYTIYF
TGTGCCAGCAGCGAACAGGGATACACCATATATTTT
>TRBV9|TRBJ2-1|.|.
CASSVALASYNEQFF
TGTGCCAGCAGCGTAGCCCTAGCGTCGTACAATGAGCAGTTCTTC
>TRBV5-5|TRBJ2-7|once|TRBD1
CASSLVGTGFYEQYF
TGTGCCAGCAGCTTGGTCGGGACAGGGTTTTACGAGCAGTACTTC
>TRBV6-5|TRBJ2-3|.|TRBD2
CASKRTSGRVDTQYF
TGTGCCAGCAAGAGGACTAGCGGGAGGGTAGATACGCAGTATTTT
>TRBV3-1/TRBV3-2|TRBJ2-2|.|.
CASSQGFRGPNTGELFF
TGTGCCAGCAGCCAAGGGTTTCGGGGTCCGAACACCGGGGAGCTGTTTTTT
>TRBV7-9|TRBJ2-1|few|TRBD2
CASSSSLAGVHNEQFF
TGTGCCAGCAGCTCGTCACTAGCGGGAGTCCACAATGAGCAGTTCTTC
>TRBV2|TRBJ1-1|.|.
CASKGDHTEAFF
TGTGCCAGCAAGGGGGACCACACTGAAGCTTTCTTT
>TRBV4-2|TRBJ2-6|.|TRBD2
CASSQDIAGVSGANVLTF
TGTGCCAGCAGCCAAGATATAGCGGGAGTGTCTGGGGCCAACGTCCTGACTTTC
>TRBV7-2|TRBJ1-2|.|.
CASSLASRANYGYTF
TGTGCCAGCAGCTTAGCATCGAGGGCTAACTATGGCTACACCTTC
>TRBV5-1|TRBJ1-1|.|.
CASSSLQGRDTEAFF
TGCGCCAGCAGCTCCTTACAGGGTAGGGACACTGAAGCTTTCTTT
>TRBV28|TRBJ1-5|.|.
CASGQSTPGGNQPQHF
TGTGCCAGCGGCCAATCAACACCAGGGGGCAATCAGCCCCAGCATTTT